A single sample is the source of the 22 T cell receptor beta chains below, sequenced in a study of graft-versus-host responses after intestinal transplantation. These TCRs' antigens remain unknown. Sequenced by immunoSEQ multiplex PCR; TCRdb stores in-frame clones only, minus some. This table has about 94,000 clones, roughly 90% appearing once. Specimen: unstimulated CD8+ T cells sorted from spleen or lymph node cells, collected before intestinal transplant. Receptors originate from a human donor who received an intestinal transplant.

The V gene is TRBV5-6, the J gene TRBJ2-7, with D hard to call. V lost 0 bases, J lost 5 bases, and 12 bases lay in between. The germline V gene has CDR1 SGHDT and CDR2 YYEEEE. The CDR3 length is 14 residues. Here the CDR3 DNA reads TGTGCCAGCAGCTTGGAGGAGAGGAACCACGAGCAGTACTTC. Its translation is CASSLEERNHEQYF.

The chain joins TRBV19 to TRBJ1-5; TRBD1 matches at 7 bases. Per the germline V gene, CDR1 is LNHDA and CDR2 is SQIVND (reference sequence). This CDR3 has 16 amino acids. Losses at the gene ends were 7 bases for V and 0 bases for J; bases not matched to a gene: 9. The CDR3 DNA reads TGTGCCAGTAAGGACGGGGACAGCTATAGCAATCAGCCCCAGCATTTT. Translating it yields CASKDGDSYSNQPQHF.

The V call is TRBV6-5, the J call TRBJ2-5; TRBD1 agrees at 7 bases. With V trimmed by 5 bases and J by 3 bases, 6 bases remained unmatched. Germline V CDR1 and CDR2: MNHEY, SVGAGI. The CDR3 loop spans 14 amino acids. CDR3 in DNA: TGTGCCAGCAGTCAAGACAGGGTCGAAGAGACCCAGTACTTC. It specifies CASSQDRVEETQYF.

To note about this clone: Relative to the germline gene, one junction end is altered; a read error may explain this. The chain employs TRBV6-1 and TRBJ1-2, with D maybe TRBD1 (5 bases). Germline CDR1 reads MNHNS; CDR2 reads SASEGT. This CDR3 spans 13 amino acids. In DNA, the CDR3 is TGTGCCAGCAGTGAAGGGCAGGGCTATGGCCACACCTTC. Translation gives CASSEGQGYGHTF.

The DNA of the CDR3 is TGCAGCGGCGAGGGTCTGGAGGGCAGGTACAATGAGCAGTTCTTC. Translation: CSGEGLEGRYNEQFF. The chain combines TRBV29-1 with TRBJ2-1; TRBD2 is a possible D gene (6 bases). Trimming pared 7 bases from V and 4 bases from J, leaving 20 bases between. CDR1 is SQVTM and CDR2 is ANQGSEA in the germline V gene. The CDR3 spans 15 residues.

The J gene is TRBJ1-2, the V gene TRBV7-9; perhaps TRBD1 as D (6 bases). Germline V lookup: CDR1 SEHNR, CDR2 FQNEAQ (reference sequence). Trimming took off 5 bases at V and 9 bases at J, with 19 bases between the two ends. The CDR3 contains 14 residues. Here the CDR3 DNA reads TGTGCCAGCAGCCACCCCCTAAACAGGGAGCGCTACACCTTC. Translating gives CASSHPLNRERYTF. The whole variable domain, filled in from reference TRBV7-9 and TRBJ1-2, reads DTGVSQNPRHKITKRGQNVTFRCDPISEHNRLYWYRQTLGQGPEFLTYFQNEAQLEKSRLLSDRFSAERPKGSFSTLEIQRTEQGDSAMYLCASSHPLNRERYTFGSGTRLTVV.

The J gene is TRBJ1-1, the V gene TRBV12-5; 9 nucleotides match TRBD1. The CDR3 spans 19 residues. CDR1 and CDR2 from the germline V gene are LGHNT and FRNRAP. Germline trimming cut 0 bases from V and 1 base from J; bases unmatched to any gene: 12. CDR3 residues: CASGLVLTGGEKGNTEAFF. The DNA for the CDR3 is TGTGCTAGTGGTTTGGTTTTAACAGGGGGCGAAAAGGGGAACACTGAAGCTTTCTTT.

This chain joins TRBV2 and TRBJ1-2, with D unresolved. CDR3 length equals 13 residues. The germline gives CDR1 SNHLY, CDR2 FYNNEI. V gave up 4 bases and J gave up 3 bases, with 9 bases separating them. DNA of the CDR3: TGTGCCAGCAGTGCACTAAGCGACTATGGCTACACCTTC. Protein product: CASSALSDYGYTF.

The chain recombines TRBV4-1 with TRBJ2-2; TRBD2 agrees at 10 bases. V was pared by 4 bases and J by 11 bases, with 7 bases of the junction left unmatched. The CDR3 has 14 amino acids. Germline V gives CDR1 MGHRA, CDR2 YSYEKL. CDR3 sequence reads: CASSPPLAGVELFF. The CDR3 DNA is TGCGCCAGCAGCCCGCCGCTAGCGGGAGTAGAGCTGTTTTTT.

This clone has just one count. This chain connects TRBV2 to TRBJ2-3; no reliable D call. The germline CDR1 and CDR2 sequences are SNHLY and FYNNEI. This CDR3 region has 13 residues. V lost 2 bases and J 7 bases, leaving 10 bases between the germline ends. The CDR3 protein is CASSESHFNTQYF. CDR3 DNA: TGTGCCAGCAGTGAATCCCACTTTAATACGCAGTATTTT. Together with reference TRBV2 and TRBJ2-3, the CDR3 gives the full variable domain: EPEVTQTPSHQVTQMGQEVILRCVPISNHLYFYWYRQILGQKVEFLVSFYNNEISEKSEIFDDQFSVERPDGSNFTLKIRSTKLEDSAMYFCASSESHFNTQYFGPGTRLTVL.

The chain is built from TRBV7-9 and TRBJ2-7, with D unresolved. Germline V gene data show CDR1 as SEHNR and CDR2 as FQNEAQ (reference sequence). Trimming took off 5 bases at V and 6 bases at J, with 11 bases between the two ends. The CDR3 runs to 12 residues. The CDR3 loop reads CASSATESEQYF. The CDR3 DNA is TGTGCCAGCAGCGCAACAGAGTCCGAGCAGTACTTC.

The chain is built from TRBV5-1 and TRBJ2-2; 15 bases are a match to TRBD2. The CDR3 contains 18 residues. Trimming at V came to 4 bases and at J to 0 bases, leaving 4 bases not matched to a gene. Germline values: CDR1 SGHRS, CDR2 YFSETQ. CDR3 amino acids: CASSPGLAGGSNTGELFF. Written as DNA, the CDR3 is TGCGCCAGCAGCCCGGGACTAGCGGGAGGTTCGAACACCGGGGAGCTGTTTTTT.

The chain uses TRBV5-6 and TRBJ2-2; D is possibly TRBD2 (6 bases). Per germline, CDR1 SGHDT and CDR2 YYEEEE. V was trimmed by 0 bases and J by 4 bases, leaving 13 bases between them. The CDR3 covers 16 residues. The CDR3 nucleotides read TGTGCCAGCAGCTTGGTTACGACTAGGGGCACCGGGGAGCTGTTTTTT. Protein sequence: CASSLVTTRGTGELFF.

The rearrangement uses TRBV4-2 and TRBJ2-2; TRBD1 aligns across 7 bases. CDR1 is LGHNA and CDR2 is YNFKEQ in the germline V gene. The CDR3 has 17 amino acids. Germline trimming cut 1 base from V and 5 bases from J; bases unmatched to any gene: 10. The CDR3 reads CASSQVRAGGWTGELFF. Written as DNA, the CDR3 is TGTGCCAGCAGCCAAGTTAGGGCAGGGGGTTGGACCGGGGAGCTGTTTTTT.

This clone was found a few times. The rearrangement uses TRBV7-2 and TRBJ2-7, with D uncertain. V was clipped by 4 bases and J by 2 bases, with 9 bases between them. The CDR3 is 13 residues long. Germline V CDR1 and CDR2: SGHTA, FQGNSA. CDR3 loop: CASSYTVTYEQYF. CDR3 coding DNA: TGTGCCAGCAGCTATACAGTAACCTACGAGCAGTACTTC.

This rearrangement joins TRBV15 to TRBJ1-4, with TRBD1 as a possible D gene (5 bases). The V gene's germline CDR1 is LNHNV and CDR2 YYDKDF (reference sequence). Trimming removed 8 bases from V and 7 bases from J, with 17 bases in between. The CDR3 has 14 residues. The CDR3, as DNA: TGTGCCACCGGGGGGGAGGGCCTTGGTGAAAAACTGTTTTTT. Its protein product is CATGGEGLGEKLFF.

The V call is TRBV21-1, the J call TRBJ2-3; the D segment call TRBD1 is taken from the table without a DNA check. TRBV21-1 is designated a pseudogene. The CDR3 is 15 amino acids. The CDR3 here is CASSKGPPDTHTQYF. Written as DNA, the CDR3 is TGTGCCAGCAGCAAAGGACCCCCGGACACACATACGCAGTATTTT.

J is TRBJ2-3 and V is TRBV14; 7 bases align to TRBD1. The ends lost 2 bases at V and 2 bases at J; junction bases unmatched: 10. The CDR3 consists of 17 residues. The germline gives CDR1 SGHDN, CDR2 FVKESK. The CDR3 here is CASSQRDRADLTDTQYF. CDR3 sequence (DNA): TGTGCCAGCAGCCAACGAGACAGGGCCGATCTCACAGATACGCAGTATTTT. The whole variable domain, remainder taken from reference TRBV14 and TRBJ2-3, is EAGVTQFPSHSVIEKGQTVTLRCDPISGHDNLYWYRRVMGKEIKFLLHFVKESKQDESGMPNNRFLAERTGGTYSTLKVQPAELEDSGVYFCASSQRDRADLTDTQYFGPGTRLTVL.

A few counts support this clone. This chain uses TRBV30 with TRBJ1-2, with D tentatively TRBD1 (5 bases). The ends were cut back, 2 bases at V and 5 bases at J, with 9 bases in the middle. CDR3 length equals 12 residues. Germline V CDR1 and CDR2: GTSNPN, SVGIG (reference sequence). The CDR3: CAWSSTGYGYTF. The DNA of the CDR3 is TGTGCCTGGAGTTCCACAGGATATGGCTACACCTTC.

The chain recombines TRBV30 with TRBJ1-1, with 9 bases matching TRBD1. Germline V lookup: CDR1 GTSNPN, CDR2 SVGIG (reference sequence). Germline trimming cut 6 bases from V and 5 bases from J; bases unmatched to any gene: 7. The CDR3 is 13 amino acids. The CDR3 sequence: CACPGQGWTEAFF. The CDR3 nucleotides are TGTGCCTGCCCGGGACAGGGATGGACTGAAGCTTTCTTT.

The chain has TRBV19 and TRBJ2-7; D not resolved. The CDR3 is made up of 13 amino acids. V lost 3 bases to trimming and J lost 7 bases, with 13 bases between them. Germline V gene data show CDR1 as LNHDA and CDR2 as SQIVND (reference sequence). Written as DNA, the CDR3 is TGTGCCAGTAGTATGGCCCACATGGTGGAGCAGTACTTC. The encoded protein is CASSMAHMVEQYF.

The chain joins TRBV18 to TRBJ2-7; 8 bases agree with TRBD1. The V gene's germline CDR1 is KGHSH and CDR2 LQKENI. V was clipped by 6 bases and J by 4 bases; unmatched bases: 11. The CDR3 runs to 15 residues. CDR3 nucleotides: TGTGCCAGCTCGCTACGCGGGACAGGTGATTACGAGCAGTACTTC. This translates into CASSLRGTGDYEQYF.